This T cell receptor beta chain is drawn from a study of T cell repertoires in cytomegalovirus infection. The CDR3 has 15 amino acids. V lost 3 bases to trimming and J lost 1 base; unmatched junction nucleotides: 4. The germline V gene has CDR1 SGHTA and CDR2 FQGTGA. TCRdb analysed the reads with MiXCR anew, one entry per CDR3 protein. Of approximately 100,000 distinct CDR3 sequences listed, around 40% were seen once; the top ten hold approximately 69%. For this clonotype: Its antigen remains unidentified.

The source of this sequence is a human donor in good health (CMV status not recorded). Some clones in this sample may be carry-over from other donors' samples. The material sequenced was CD8+ T cells from cultured PBMCs, taken from culture after CMV antigen stimulation. The V call is TRBV7-3, the J call TRBJ1-1; 8 bases agree with TRBD1. Here the CDR3 reads CASSFSGTGNTEAFF. As DNA, the CDR3 is TGTGCCAGCAGCTTTAGCGGGACAGGGAACACTGAAGCTTTCTTT.